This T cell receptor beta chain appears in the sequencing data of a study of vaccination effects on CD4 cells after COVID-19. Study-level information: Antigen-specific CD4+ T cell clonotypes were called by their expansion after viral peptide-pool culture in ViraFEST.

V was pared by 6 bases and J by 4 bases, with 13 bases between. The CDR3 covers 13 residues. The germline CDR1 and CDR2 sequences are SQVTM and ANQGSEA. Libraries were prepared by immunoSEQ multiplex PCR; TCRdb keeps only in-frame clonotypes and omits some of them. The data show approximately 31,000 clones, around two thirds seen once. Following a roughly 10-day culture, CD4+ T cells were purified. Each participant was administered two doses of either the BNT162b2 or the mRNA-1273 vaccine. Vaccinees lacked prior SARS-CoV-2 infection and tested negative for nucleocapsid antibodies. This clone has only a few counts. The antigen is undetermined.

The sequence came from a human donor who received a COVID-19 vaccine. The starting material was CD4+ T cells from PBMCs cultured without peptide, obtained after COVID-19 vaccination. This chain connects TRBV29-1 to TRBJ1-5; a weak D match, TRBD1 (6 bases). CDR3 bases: TGCAGCGTAGCGGGACACGGTAATCAGCCCCAGCATTTT. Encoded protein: CSVAGHGNQPQHF. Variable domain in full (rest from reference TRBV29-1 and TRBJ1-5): SAVISQKPSRDICQRGTSLTIQCQVDSQVTMMFWYRQQPGQSLTLIATANQGSEATYESGFVIDKFPISRPNLTFSTLTVSNMSPEDSSIYLCSVAGHGNQPQHFGDGTRLSIL.